The 5 T cell receptor beta chains listed next were all sequenced from one sample in a study of T cells in Graves' hyperthyroidism and ophthalmopathy. TCR beta CDR3 sequences were amplified from RNA transcripts. The TCR CDR3 was amplified in a first-round RT-PCR using the HTBI primer set. TCRdb analysed the multiplex PCR reads with MiXCR anew, one entry per CDR3 protein. This table holds 450,000 to 700,000 distinct CDR3 sequences, more than 45% found once. Sequencing input: peripheral blood or thyroid tissue (not recorded which). These receptors were collected from an adult woman with Graves' disease, either hyperthyroidism or ophthalmopathy (not recorded which).

Details on this clonotype: An end of the junction does not agree with germline; a read error may underlie this. The chain links TRBV7-7 to TRBJ1-3, with D perhaps TRBD1 (6 bases). The germline CDR1 and CDR2 sequences are SSHAT and FNYEAQ (reference sequence). This CDR3 region has 16 residues. The CDR3 region has the DNA TGTGCTAGCAGCCACAACCTAGCGGGGGCACGAAACACCATATATTTT. It yields the protein CASSHNLAGARNTIYF.

The chain has TRBV19 and TRBJ1-1, with D tentatively TRBD1 (5 bases). CDR1 is LNHDA and CDR2 is SQIVND in the germline V gene (reference sequence). The V and J ends lost 7 bases and 8 bases respectively, with 17 bases between them. The CDR3 runs 13 residues. The CDR3 DNA sequence: TGTGCCAGTACGCCCTATTCGGGGGGAGAAGCTTTCTTT. Residues: CASTPYSGGEAFF.

This chain links TRBV5-1 with TRBJ1-1; TRBD1 matches at 10 bases. Germline V lookup: CDR1 SGHRS, CDR2 YFSETQ. This CDR3 comprises 16 residues. V shed 0 bases and J 3 bases; nucleotides not matched to a gene: 5. DNA for the CDR3: TGCGCCAGCAGCTTGGATGGGACAGGGGAATACACTGAAGCTTTCTTT. This gives the protein CASSLDGTGEYTEAFF.

The gene calls are TRBV7-9 and TRBJ2-7; the D gene is possibly TRBD2 (5 bases). V lost 6 bases to trimming and J lost 2 bases, with 14 bases between them. In germline, CDR1 is SEHNR, CDR2 FQNEAQ (reference sequence). The CDR3 length is 14 residues. The CDR3 nucleotides are TGTGCCAGCAGTGCCATGAGCGGCCCCTACGAGCAGTACTTC. Protein sequence: CASSAMSGPYEQYF.

This clonotype was counted ten times or more. The chain couples TRBV5-1 to TRBJ1-1, with D tentatively TRBD1 (5 bases). The CDR3 sequence is 15 residues long. Looked up from germline, CDR1 is SGHRS and CDR2 is YFSETQ. The V gene lost 2 bases and the J gene lost 5 bases, with 16 bases spanning the gap. CDR3 protein: CASSLDGGVRTEAFF. CDR3 coding DNA: TGCGCCAGCAGCTTAGATGGGGGGGTGAGAACTGAAGCTTTCTTT.